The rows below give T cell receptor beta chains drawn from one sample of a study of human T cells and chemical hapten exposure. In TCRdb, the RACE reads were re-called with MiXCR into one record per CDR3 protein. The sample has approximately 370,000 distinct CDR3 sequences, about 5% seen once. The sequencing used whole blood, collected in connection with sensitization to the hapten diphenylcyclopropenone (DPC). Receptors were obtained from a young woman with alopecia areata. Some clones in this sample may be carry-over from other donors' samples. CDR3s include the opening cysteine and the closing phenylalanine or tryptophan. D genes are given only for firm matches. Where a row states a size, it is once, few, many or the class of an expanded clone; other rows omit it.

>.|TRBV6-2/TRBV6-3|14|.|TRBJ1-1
TGTGCCAGCACCCCCGCCGCACCGAACACTGAAGCTTTCTTT
CASTPAAPNTEAFF
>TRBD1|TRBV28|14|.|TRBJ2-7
TGTGCCAGCACACCCGGGGACAGGGGCAACGAGCAGTACTTC
CASTPGDRGNEQYF
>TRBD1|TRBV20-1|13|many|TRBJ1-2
TGCAGTGCTGAAATGACAGGGGATTTTCGCTACACCTTC
CSAEMTGDFRYTF
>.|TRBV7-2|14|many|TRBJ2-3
TGTGCCAGCAGCTTAGACAGGTACACAGATACGCAGTATTTT
CASSLDRYTDTQYF
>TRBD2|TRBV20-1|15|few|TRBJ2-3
TGCAGTGCTAGAGGACTAGCGGGGGGGTCAGATACGCAGTATTTT
CSARGLAGGSDTQYF
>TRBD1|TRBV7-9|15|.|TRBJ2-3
TGTGCCAGCAGCTTAAGTGGGACAGGGATAGATACGCAGTATTTT
CASSLSGTGIDTQYF
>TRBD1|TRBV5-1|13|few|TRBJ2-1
TGCGCCAGCAGCTTGGCCATAGGGGGCCGGGGGTTCTTC
CASSLAIGGRGFF
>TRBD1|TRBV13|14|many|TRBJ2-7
TGTGCCAGCAGCTCCTTTGGACAGGGAGGCGAGCAGTACTTC
CASSSFGQGGEQYF
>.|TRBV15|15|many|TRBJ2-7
TGTGCCACCAGCAGAGATCGAGAGGCGGGGTACGAGCAGTACTTC
CATSRDREAGYEQYF
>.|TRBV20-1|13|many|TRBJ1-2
TGCAGTGCTAGGGACCCTGAAGGCTATGGCTACACCTTC
CSARDPEGYGYTF
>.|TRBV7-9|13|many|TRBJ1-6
TGTGCCAGCAGCCCCCCCCGGGGAGAGGTCCTCCACTTT
CASSPPRGEVLHF
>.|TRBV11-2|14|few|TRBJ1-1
TGTGCCACCATAACCTCCCATGGAGGAACTGAAGCTTTCTTT
CATITSHGGTEAFF
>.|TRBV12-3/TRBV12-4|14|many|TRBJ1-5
TGTGCCAGCAGCAATCGCAGGTTTGATCAGCCCCAGCATTTT
CASSNRRFDQPQHF
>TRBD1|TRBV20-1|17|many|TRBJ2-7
TGCAGTGCTAGACGGATGAGGGACAGGGCCGAACCTTACGAGCAGTACTTC
CSARRMRDRAEPYEQYF
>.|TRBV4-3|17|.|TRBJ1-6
TGCGCCAGCAGCCGTTTAACGGGAGCTCCGAACAATTCACCCCTCCACTTT
CASSRLTGAPNNSPLHF
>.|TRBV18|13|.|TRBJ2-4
TGTGCCAGCTCACCGGAGGACAGCCTTTATCAGTACTTC
CASSPEDSLYQYF
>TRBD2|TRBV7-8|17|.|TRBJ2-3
TGTGCCAGCAGCTTAGGGACTAGCGGGGGGATCGGAGATACGCAGTATTTT
CASSLGTSGGIGDTQYF
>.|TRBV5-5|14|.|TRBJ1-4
TGTGCCAGCAGCCTTACAGCAAACACCGAAAAACTGTTTTTT
CASSLTANTEKLFF
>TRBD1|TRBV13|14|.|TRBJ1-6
TGTGCCAGCAGCCAAGGGACAGCACATTCACCCCTCCACTTT
CASSQGTAHSPLHF
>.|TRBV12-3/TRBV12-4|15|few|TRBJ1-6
TGTGCCAGCAGTTTTGGGAGCAAAGTTGATTCACCCCTCCACTTT
CASSFGSKVDSPLHF
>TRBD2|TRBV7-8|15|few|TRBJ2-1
TGTGCCAGCAGCCTGAGCGGGGGGCTTTACAATGAGCAGTTCTTC
CASSLSGGLYNEQFF
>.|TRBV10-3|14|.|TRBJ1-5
TGTGCCATCAGTGAGACAGGTCTCGGTCAGCCCCAGCATTTT
CAISETGLGQPQHF
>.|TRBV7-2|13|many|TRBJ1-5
TGTGCCAGCAGCTTAGGTATGGATCAGCCCCAGCATTTT
CASSLGMDQPQHF
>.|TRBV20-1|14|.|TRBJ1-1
TGCAGTGCTAGGAGGGCGGGGCAAGACACTGAAGCTTTCTTT
CSARRAGQDTEAFF
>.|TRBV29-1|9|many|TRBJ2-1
TGCAGCGTTGACGATGAGCAGTTCTTC
CSVDDEQFF
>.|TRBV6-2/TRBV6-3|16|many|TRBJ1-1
TGTGCCAGCACCGATGATCTCCTTTGGGTTGAGACTGAAGCTTTCTTT
CASTDDLLWVETEAFF
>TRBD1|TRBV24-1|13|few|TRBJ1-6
TGTGCCACCAGGGACAGGGGAAGTTCACCCCTCCACTTT
CATRDRGSSPLHF
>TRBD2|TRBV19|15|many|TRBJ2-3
TGTGCCAGTAGCGATCGGGGGGGCCAGGCAGATACGCAGTATTTT
CASSDRGGQADTQYF
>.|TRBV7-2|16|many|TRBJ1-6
TGTGCCAGCAGCTTAGAAGTGGGGGGTTATAATTCACCCCTCCACTTT
CASSLEVGGYNSPLHF
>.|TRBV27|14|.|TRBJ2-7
TGTGCCAGCAGGGAGGGGGACCCTCCCTACGAGCAGTACTTC
CASREGDPPYEQYF
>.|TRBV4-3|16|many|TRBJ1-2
TGCGCCAGCAGTCTTGCTGACGGCCTAGCTAACTATGGCTACACCTTC
CASSLADGLANYGYTF
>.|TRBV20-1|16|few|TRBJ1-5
TGCAGTGCTACAACTCTTGAGGCAGGGTCGAATCAGCCCCAGCATTTT
CSATTLEAGSNQPQHF
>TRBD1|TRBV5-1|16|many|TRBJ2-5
TGCGCCAGCAGCTTGGCCCTAGGACAGGGAGGCGAGACCCAGTACTTC
CASSLALGQGGETQYF
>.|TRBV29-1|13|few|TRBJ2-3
TGCAGCGTTGTCGGGGGGCGCACAGATACGCAGTATTTT
CSVVGGRTDTQYF
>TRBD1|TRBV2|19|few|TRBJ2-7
TGTGCCAGCATAGACGCAGGGGGAGCAGGGATATTGGTGGGATACGAGCAGTACTTC
CASIDAGGAGILVGYEQYF
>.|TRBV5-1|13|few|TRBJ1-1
TGCGCCAGCAGCTTCTCTAGAAACGGTGAAGCTTTCTTT
CASSFSRNGEAFF
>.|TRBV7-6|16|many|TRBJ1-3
TGTGCCAGCAGCTCCCCCCTCCGGGGCTCTGGAAACACCATATATTTT
CASSSPLRGSGNTIYF
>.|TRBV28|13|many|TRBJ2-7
TGTGCCAGCAGTACCCGCGCACCCTACGAGCAGTACTTC
CASSTRAPYEQYF
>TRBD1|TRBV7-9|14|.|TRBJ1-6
TGTGCCAGCAGCCTGACAGGGCAGGTCGCACCCCTCCACTTT
CASSLTGQVAPLHF
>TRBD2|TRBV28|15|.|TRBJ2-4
TGTGCCAGCAGTCCCACGGGACTAGGCAAAAACATTCAGTACTTC
CASSPTGLGKNIQYF
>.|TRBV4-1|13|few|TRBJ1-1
TGCGCCAGCAGCCAGACTACAGGGTTCCAAGCTTTCTTT
CASSQTTGFQAFF
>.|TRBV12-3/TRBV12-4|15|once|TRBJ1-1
TGTGCCAGCAGTTTACCGTTGGAGCCAGGCTCCGGCGCTTTCTTT
CASSLPLEPGSGAFF
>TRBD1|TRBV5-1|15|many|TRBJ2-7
TGCGCCAGCAGCTTAGGGACAGGGGGCTCTCGGGAGCAGTACTTC
CASSLGTGGSREQYF
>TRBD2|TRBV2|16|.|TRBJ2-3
TGTGCCAGCAGTCTTAGCGGGGGGGCCTTGGCAGATACGCAGTATTTT
CASSLSGGALADTQYF
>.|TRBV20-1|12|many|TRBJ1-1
TGCAGTGCTTTCGACGGCGGAACTGAAGCTTTCTTT
CSAFDGGTEAFF
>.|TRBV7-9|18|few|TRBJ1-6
TGTGCCAGCAGCTTTAGGCGGAAGGGAGGCTCCTATAATTCACCCCTCCACTTT
CASSFRRKGGSYNSPLHF
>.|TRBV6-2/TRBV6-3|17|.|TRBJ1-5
TGTGCCAGCAATTATCGTCGGGACAAACCCCTCAATCAGCCCCAGCATTTT
CASNYRRDKPLNQPQHF
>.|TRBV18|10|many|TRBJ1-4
TGTGCCAGCTCACCAGAGAAACTGTTTTTT
CASSPEKLFF
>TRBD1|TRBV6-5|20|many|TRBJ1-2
TGTGCCAGCAGTTACCCGGAGCGGGACAGGGGGCGGTTAGCTAACTATGGCTACACCTTC
CASSYPERDRGRLANYGYTF
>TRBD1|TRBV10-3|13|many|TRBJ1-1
TGTGCCGCACTGACAGGGGAGAGTGCTGAAGCTTTCTTT
CAALTGESAEAFF
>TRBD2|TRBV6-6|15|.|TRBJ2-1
TGTGCCAGCAGTATAGCGGGGGGCAGCTACAATGAGCAGTTCTTC
CASSIAGGSYNEQFF